This TCR beta chain derives from a study of shared clonotypes between healthy human individuals (dated by TCRdb to 2020 to 2022). Regarding the study in general: The cohort comprised a couple of women and a few men aged 18 to 49 years. Per donor, three plates each were used for CD4 naive and CD4 memory, two for CD8 naive, and one for CD8 memory. The study deeply sequenced blood TCR repertoires of five healthy adults to estimate repertoire size and the extent of clonotype sharing between individuals. To increase sequencing depth and limit assay-specific biases, TCR repertoire library preparation and sequencing were carried out by different laboratories using diverse techniques. Leukapheresis yielded between about 0.85 and 9 billion PBMCs per donor.

A note on this clone: The specificity of this receptor is unknown. Per-base qualities were not stored, and no clone one base away is much larger.

CD8 naive samples consisted of CD45RO-negative cells that were positively selected for CCR7, yielding a CD45RA+CCR7+ population without TemRA cells. The donors were healthy, HIV-negative adults with no recently reported acute infections or vaccinations. All donors were Caucasian adults living in Nashville, Tennessee, USA. Blood was obtained by leukapheresis, after which PBMCs were separated by Ficoll-Histopaque density gradient centrifugation and cryopreserved in liquid nitrogen vapor phase. Purity and quantity of every magnetically sorted T cell population were checked by analytical flow cytometry. Genomic DNA was isolated from every sorted fraction and measured by UV absorbance on a Nanodrop 2000c. Using the deep immunoSEQ assay, TCR CDR3 regions were amplified from genomic DNA by multiplex PCR. Extracted genomic DNA from each cell subset was distributed evenly across all wells of several immunoSEQ 96-well plates, and each plate was treated as a replicate. For sorted subsets, 200 ng of genomic DNA, equivalent to tens of thousands of T cell genomes, went into each replicate PCR. The purified libraries were quantified using a Qubit 3.0 fluorometer, sized with a Bioanalyzer 2100, and then quantified again using the KAPA Library Quantification kit. Every immunoSEQ 96-well plate was sequenced on a separate single-read 150-cycle Illumina NextSeq 550 flow cell. Regarding the original processing steps: Because the immunoSEQ output included only junctional sequences and no quality scores, the filtering could not be the same as the filtering used for full-length reads. To assign V/J genes and CDR3, sequences were annotated using PyIR, a Python wrapper for IgBLAST v1.9, with IMGT germline references. Any read was removed if the V/J assignment was weak (E-value above 1e-6), the CDR3 was missing, or the read contained stop codons, out-of-frame junctions, or ambiguous translated residues. V3J clonotypes were defined as sequences sharing the same inferred V gene, J gene, and CDR3 amino acid sequence. To compute the percentage overlap between repertoires, the number of shared unique clonotypes was divided by the size of the smaller repertoire. Richness of each repertoire was evaluated using RTK rarefaction, the Chao1 estimator, and Recon v2.1 estimates of unobserved clonotypes. Generation probabilities were computed with OLGA for all TCRbeta clonotypes obtained by the gDNA method from a handful of donors. The source is immuneACCESS, and TCRdb retained only in-frame sequences with V and J called. Part of the clones is not carried over; for the studies checked, unresolved V genes explain less than half of this, and the remainder is unexplained. V, J and clone size are taken as reported in that table, and D and trimming were inferred from the DNA itself. The sample table holds a few million clones, of which roughly 95% were seen once. The biggest ten clones account for roughly 1.7% of the sample.

Overall study outcomes, separate from this receptor: The small number of donors limited the genetic and exposure-history diversity represented. Pairwise subsampling indicated that sequencing depth was expected to affect the degree of clonotype sharing among donors. Rarefaction of sorted-subset datasets indicated incomplete sequencing despite the large sequencing depth. Only blood was sampled, and tissue TCR repertoires likely differ from those in blood. Naive subsets generally had larger estimated clonotype richness than memory subsets did. Compared with non-shared clonotypes, the clonotypes found in all four sorted-subset donors had higher generation probabilities. Across four donors, approximately 4.6% of naive CD4, around 3.5% of naive CD8, approximately 2.5% of memory CD4, and under 0.45% of memory CD8 clonotypes were shared.

This sequence originates from a man aged 18-30 years in good health. Some clones in this sample may be carry-over from other donors' samples. The sample consisted of naive CD8+ T cells from PBMCs. The meaning of the sample's cell subset or site label: CD45RA+CCR7+.

CDR3 region: CASSLARETQYF. The DNA sequence is given as TGTGCCAGCAGCTTAGCAAGGGAGACCCAGTACTTC. The rearranged segments are TRBV7-6 and TRBJ2-5; no D gene is confidently identified. CDR1 SGHVS and CDR2 FNYEAQ are derived from the germline V gene. The CDR3 starts with the cysteine, ends with the phenylalanine, and has 12 residues. Only the CDR3 part of the read is kept: 36 bases, read in frame from the first base. Between the V and J ends, shortened by 0 bases and 5 bases respectively, the junction contains 4 bases. Full variable domain (CDR3 extended with the reference TRBV7-6 and TRBJ2-5 proteins): GAGVSQSPRYKVTKRGQDVALRCDPISGHVSLYWYRQALGQGPEFLTYFNYEAQQDKSGLPNDRFSAERPEGSISTLTIQRTEQRDSAMYRCASSLARETQYFGPGTRLLVL.